The 21 T cell receptor beta chains reported below all come from one sample, sequenced in a study of radiation and T cells in renal cell carcinoma. Repertoires were generated with immunoSEQ multiplex PCR, while TCRdb's copy carries only in-frame clones and drops some. The sample yields 150,000 or so clones, over 75% seen once. Time point described: baseline pretreatment blood. Treatment noted: 15 Gy SBRT to primary tumor, nephrectomy 4 weeks later. The sequencing used blood, collected from a patient whose treatment included radiotherapy and nephrectomy. These receptor sequences come from a woman between 45 and 60 years old with renal cell carcinoma.

The V gene is TRBV6-5, the J gene TRBJ1-5; D remains unclear. The germline gives CDR1 MNHEY, CDR2 SVGAGI. Trimming took off 6 bases at V and 5 bases at J, with 14 bases between the two ends. The CDR3 extends over 14 amino acids. In DNA, the CDR3 is TGTGCCAGCAGCCCGGACCTTTTCTATCAGCCCCAGCATTTT. This translates into CASSPDLFYQPQHF.

The chain links TRBV9 to TRBJ1-1; 7 positions match TRBD1. Germline V CDR1 and CDR2: SGDLS, YYNGEE. This CDR3 has 15 residues. Losses at the gene ends were 3 bases for V and 0 bases for J; bases not matched to a gene: 5. This chain's CDR3 is CASSASGQMNTEAFF. The CDR3 nucleotides read TGTGCCAGCAGCGCGTCGGGACAGATGAACACTGAAGCTTTCTTT.

This clone appeared a single time. The V call is TRBV11-1, the J call TRBJ2-5; D might be TRBD2 (6 bases). V was trimmed by 5 bases and J by 7 bases, leaving 11 bases between them. Germline V lookup: CDR1 SGHAT, CDR2 FQDESV (reference sequence). This CDR3 spans 12 amino acids. CDR3 coding DNA: TGTGCCAGCAGCGCCCTGGAGGGGACCCAGTACTTC. Translating gives CASSALEGTQYF.

This chain connects TRBV10-1 to TRBJ1-1, with TRBD1 as a possible D gene (5 bases). Trimming stripped 3 bases from V and 1 base from J, with 12 bases between. Germline CDR1 reads WNHNN; CDR2 reads SYGVQD (reference sequence). The CDR3 extends over 15 amino acids. Here the CDR3 DNA reads TGCGCCAGCAGTGACCCTGGGGCCGCGAACACTGAAGCTTTCTTT. It encodes CASSDPGAANTEAFF.

This CDR3 is CASRTPGQGNSPLHF. In DNA, the CDR3 is TGTGCCAGCAGGACCCCGGGACAGGGAAATTCACCCCTCCACTTT. The gene calls are TRBV27 and TRBJ1-6, with 9 nucleotides matching TRBD1. In germline, CDR1 is MNHEY, CDR2 SMNVEV (reference sequence). The CDR3 has 15 amino acids. The V gene end was trimmed by 6 bases and the J gene end by 7 bases; junction bases not matched to a gene: 7.

This clone was picked up a small number of times. The rearrangement links TRBV5-1 to TRBJ2-1; the D gene is possibly TRBD1 (6 bases). This CDR3 is 14 amino acids long. Germline values: CDR1 SGHRS, CDR2 YFSETQ. Trimming pared 4 bases from V and 4 bases from J, leaving 12 bases between. This CDR3 reads CASSEDRDYNEQFF. CDR3 DNA: TGCGCCAGCAGCGAGGACAGAGATTACAATGAGCAGTTCTTC.

The rearrangement uses TRBV6-6 and TRBJ1-6; D is uncertain. Per germline, CDR1 MNHNY and CDR2 SVGAGI (reference sequence). V shed 2 bases and J shed 8 bases, with 13 bases lying between them. CDR3 length equals 15 residues. CDR3 sequence: CASSYPGDRDSPLHF. Here the CDR3 DNA reads TGTGCCAGCAGTTACCCCGGGGATCGGGATTCACCCCTCCACTTT.

This clone appeared a single time. At one end the junction does not follow the germline gene, possibly because of a read error. This sequence joins TRBV7-7 and TRBJ2-1; a weak D match, TRBD2 (6 bases). The V gene's germline CDR1 is SSHAT and CDR2 FNYEAQ (reference sequence). CDR3 length equals 16 residues. CDR3 amino acids: CASSKPGLVTVNEQFF. CDR3 bases: TGTGCTAGCAGCAAACCGGGACTGGTCACCGTCAATGAGCAGTTCTTC.

This chain uses TRBV11-3 with TRBJ2-5; D is perhaps TRBD1 (6 bases). The CDR3 is 12 amino acids. Trimming cost V 7 bases and J 5 bases, with 11 bases left between them. Germline V gene sequence: CDR1 SGHNT, CDR2 YENEEA. The CDR3 loop is CASTIDRETQYF. In nucleotides, the CDR3 is TGTGCCAGCACCATAGACAGGGAGACCCAGTACTTC.

The chain carries TRBV14 and TRBJ1-6; no firm D call. Germline CDR1 reads SGHDN; CDR2 reads FVKESK. The length of the CDR3 is 14 residues. With 0 bases removed from V and 6 bases from J, the gap between germline ends came to 6 bases. CDR3 protein: CASSQDQLNSPLHF. The CDR3 nucleotides read TGTGCCAGCAGCCAAGACCAGCTTAATTCACCCCTCCACTTT.

The chain carries TRBV6-1 and TRBJ2-5, with TRBD2 identical over 7 bases. Germline trimming cut 7 bases from V and 4 bases from J; bases unmatched to any gene: 9. The CDR3 contains 14 residues. Germline V gene lookup returns CDR1 MNHNS and CDR2 SASEGT. Written as DNA, the CDR3 is TGTGCCAGCACCCCTGGGGGGGAGGTAGAGACCCAGTACTTC. Translation gives CASTPGGEVETQYF.

The V gene is TRBV5-4, the J gene TRBJ2-5, with 8 bases that match TRBD2. The junction had 3 bases not matched to a gene; V was cut back by 3 bases and J by 5 bases. CDR3 length: 13 residues. Per germline, CDR1 SGHNT and CDR2 YYREEE (reference sequence). The CDR3 DNA reads TGTGCCAGCAGCTGGCGGGGGGAGGAGACCCAGTACTTC. This gives the protein CASSWRGEETQYF.

The chain recombines TRBV5-4 with TRBJ1-2; D is perhaps TRBD1 (5 bases). CDR1 and CDR2 from the germline V gene are SGHNT and YYREEE (reference sequence). This CDR3 has 12 residues. V lost 3 bases, J lost 6 bases, and 9 bases lay in between. This CDR3 is CASSSRGDGYTF. In DNA, the CDR3 is TGTGCCAGCAGCTCACGAGGGGATGGCTACACCTTC.

V and J are TRBV19 and TRBJ2-2, with 8 bases aligning to TRBD1. The CDR3 has 13 amino acids. The germline V gene has CDR1 LNHDA and CDR2 SQIVND (reference sequence). V dropped 6 bases and J dropped 6; count of bases not matched to a gene: 3. Here the CDR3 reads CASRKQGAGELFF. Here the CDR3 DNA reads TGTGCCAGTAGAAAACAGGGGGCCGGGGAGCTGTTTTTT. The entire variable domain, with the rest obtained from reference TRBV19 and TRBJ2-2, is as follows: DGGITQSPKYLFRKEGQNVTLSCEQNLNHDAMYWYRQDPGQGLRLIYYSQIVNDFQKGDIAEGYSVSREKKESFPLTVTSAQKNPTAFYLCASRKQGAGELFFGEGSRLTVL.

The J gene is TRBJ2-7, the V gene TRBV7-2; possible D gene TRBD2, 6 bases. The CDR3 sequence is 14 residues long. V was trimmed by 5 bases and J by 4 bases, leaving 15 bases between them. In germline, CDR1 is SGHTA, CDR2 FQGNSA. As DNA, the CDR3 is TGTGCCAGCAGCCAAGGGCAAGGGAGGTACGAGCAGTACTTC. As protein: CASSQGQGRYEQYF.

The V gene is TRBV2, the J gene TRBJ1-1; D is uncertain. CDR1 and CDR2 from the germline V gene are SNHLY and FYNNEI. The CDR3 has 13 residues. Trimming cost V 1 base and J 0 bases, with 3 bases left between them. The CDR3 is CASSEVVNTEAFF. CDR3 sequence (DNA): TGTGCCAGCAGTGAAGTGGTGAACACTGAAGCTTTCTTT.

The chain joins TRBV29-1 to TRBJ1-2; D not certain. Trimming cost V 4 bases and J 4 bases, with 1 base left between them. The length of the CDR3 is 9 residues. The V gene's germline CDR1 is SQVTM and CDR2 ANQGSEA. In DNA form, the CDR3 reads TGCAGCGTTGCCTATGGCTACACCTTC. This sequence encodes CSVAYGYTF.

The chain links TRBV30 to TRBJ1-6; D might be TRBD1 (6 bases). This CDR3 is 14 amino acids long. The germline CDR1 and CDR2 sequences are GTSNPN and SVGIG (reference sequence). V lost 4 bases, J lost 7 bases, and 14 bases lay in between. This chain's CDR3 is CAWTQGTPNSPLHF. The CDR3, as DNA: TGTGCCTGGACCCAGGGGACTCCCAATTCACCCCTCCACTTT.

J is TRBJ2-2 and V is TRBV5-4, with D tentatively TRBD1 or TRBD2 (5 bases each). The germline V and J ends were trimmed by 2 bases and 0 bases, with 8 bases remaining between them. Germline V gene sequence: CDR1 SGHNT, CDR2 YYREEE (reference sequence). This CDR3 region has 15 residues. CDR3 DNA sequence: TGTGCCAGCAGCTTATTGGGACCGAACACCGGGGAGCTGTTTTTT. Translated, it gives CASSLLGPNTGELFF.

The chain carries TRBV2 and TRBJ2-5, with D maybe TRBD1 (5 bases). TRBJ2-7 matches the DNA end more closely, so the J call is doubtful. This CDR3 contains 14 residues. Germline V gene lookup returns CDR1 SNHLY and CDR2 FYNNEI. The CDR3 bases are TGTGCCAGCAGAGTACAGGTCTCATCCTACGAGCAGTACTTC. This codes for CASRVQVSSYEQYF.

The chain links TRBV18 to TRBJ1-1, with D possibly TRBD1 on 6 matching bases. The CDR3 totals 15 residues. V was shortened by 2 bases and J by 0 bases, with 10 bases between the two germline ends. Germline values: CDR1 KGHSH, CDR2 LQKENI. CDR3 residues: CASSPGRDMNTEAFF. CDR3 sequence (DNA): TGTGCCAGCTCACCAGGACGGGACATGAACACTGAAGCTTTCTTT.